This TCR beta chain was identified in a study of CXCR3-negative and CXCR3-positive naive CD8 T cells. CD45RO-CCR7+CD27+CD95- cells counted as naive CD8+ T cells. The CDR3 sequence is 14 residues long. Germline values: CDR1 LGHNT, CDR2 FRNRAP. Carrying UMI labels, the TRB cDNA libraries were prepared through 5' RACE. TCRdb reprocessed the 5' RACE reads and reports one entry per CDR3 protein, with no DNA. Its clone listing holds 70,000 to 95,000 distinct CDR3 sequences. This clonotype was obtained from a human donor in good health. Some clones in this sample may be carry-over from other donors' samples. Material: naive CXCR3- CD8+ T cells from blood. Subset denoted: CD45RO-CCR7+CD27+CD95- naive CD8+ T cells lacking CXCR3 (TNR3-). This chain links TRBV12-5 with TRBJ2-5; TCRdb's D gene call, TRBD1, goes unchecked for lack of DNA. The CDR3 spells CASGLANREETQYF.